Sequencing of this TCR beta chain was carried out in a study of long-term antiretroviral therapy in people with HIV. General study points: The repertoire was dominated at all time points by clones expanded before ART.

In the case of this clone: What it binds is not known.

Survey level was the resolution at which the v3.0 immunoSEQ assay ran. Assay used: immunoSEQ multiplex PCR; TCRdb lists only in-frame clones, some missing. This sample has tens of thousands of clones, with 85% to 95% found just once. Trimming removed 7 bases at V and 1 base at J, with 16 bases between. The CDR3 totals 15 residues. Germline CDR1 and CDR2: SGHTA and FQGNSA. Sequences were derived from unsorted PBMCs, sampled 7.6 years after starting antiretroviral therapy. This clonotype was sampled from a woman aged 35 to 49 with HIV. The V gene is TRBV7-2, the J gene TRBJ1-1; the D gene is possibly TRBD1 (5 bases). In nucleotides, the CDR3 is TGTGCCAGCACCCCCCAGGGCGCTCGGAACACTGAAGCTTTCTTT. Its translation is CASTPQGARNTEAFF.